These T cell receptor beta chains were read from a single sample in a study of shared clonotypes between healthy human individuals. Profiled with immunoSEQ multiplex PCR; TCRdb holds only in-frame clones, not every one. The sample yields approximately 100,000 clones, 67% seen once. Sequencing input: memory CD8+ T cells sorted from blood. The receptor source for this set is a woman under 40 in good health. Both conserved end residues are trimmed from each CDR3.

V gene	CDR3 protein
TRBV14	ASSQDRQGYSYEQY
TRBV7-9	ASLAGGSTDTQY
TRBV10-3	AISESKASGDYNEQF
TRBV19	ASSALTGDTQY
TRBV29-1	SVAGTSGGYSTYEQY
TRBV7-9	ASSSLSGKGGELF
TRBV11-2	ASSAQRNTEAF
TRBV5-4	ASSLDRGLWEQF
TRBV19	ASCPGTGYEQY
TRBV27	ASSSGGGLAGGGNTGELF
TRBV19	ASSMPQGTEQY